This entry lists 12 T cell receptor beta chains sequenced from one sample in a study of blood T cell repertoires in COVID-19. Method: immunoSEQ multiplex PCR; TCRdb's copy keeps in-frame clones and lacks some. In the table there are approximately 190,000 clones, roughly 80% of which are singletons. The material sequenced was peripheral blood. Receptors were obtained from a human donor in a cohort sampled during active COVID-19.

V usage is TRBV5-5 and J usage is TRBJ1-2, with 8 nucleotides matching TRBD1. CDR3 length: 14 amino acids. Trimming took 4 bases from V and 8 from J; bases not matched to a gene: 10. Germline CDR1 and CDR2: SGHKS and YYEKEE (reference sequence). The CDR3 DNA follows: TGTGCCAGCAGCCAACGAACGACAGGGGAGGGCTACACCTTC. Translation gives CASSQRTTGEGYTF.

The chain links TRBV19 to TRBJ1-5, with 9 bases that match TRBD1. The V gene's germline CDR1 is LNHDA and CDR2 SQIVND (reference sequence). The CDR3 spans 14 residues. Trimming at V came to 5 bases and at J to 5 bases, leaving 4 bases not matched to a gene. DNA of the CDR3: TGTGCCAGTAGTGGATGGACAGGGGATCAGCCCCAGCATTTT. This sequence encodes CASSGWTGDQPQHF.

This chain uses TRBV19 with TRBJ1-6; weak D call: TRBD1 (6 bases). Trimming stripped 7 bases from V and 8 bases from J, with 21 bases between. CDR3 length: 16 amino acids. Per the germline V gene, CDR1 is LNHDA and CDR2 is SQIVND (reference sequence). CDR3 protein: CASTRDRAGAHSPLHF. In DNA form, the CDR3 reads TGTGCCAGTACCCGTGATCGGGCAGGGGCACATTCACCCCTCCACTTT.

J is TRBJ1-5 and V is TRBV6-5; D gene unclear. V gave up 6 bases and J gave up 4 bases, with 10 bases separating them. Germline loops: CDR1 MNHEY, CDR2 SVGAGI. The CDR3 length is 13 residues. As DNA, the CDR3 is TGTGCCAGCAGGACTAGTTGGAATCAGCCCCAGCATTTT. Protein: CASRTSWNQPQHF.

The CDR3: CASSQGRWNTQYF. DNA of the CDR3: TGCGCCAGCAGTCAGGGGCGGTGGAATACGCAGTATTTT. The chain uses TRBV10-1 and TRBJ2-3, with a weak D call TRBD1 (6 bases). Per germline, CDR1 WNHNN and CDR2 SYGVQD (reference sequence). The CDR3 is 13 residues long. Trimming cost V 5 bases and J 7 bases, with 13 bases left between them.

The chain joins TRBV19 to TRBJ2-7; 8 bases align to TRBD1. Unmatched junction bases numbered 9, after V lost 4 bases and J lost 4 bases. The CDR3 has 15 amino acids. Germline CDR1 and CDR2: LNHDA and SQIVND (reference sequence). The chain's CDR3 is CASSTYRGENYEQYF. The CDR3 region has the DNA TGTGCCAGTAGTACCTACAGGGGGGAAAATTACGAGCAGTACTTC. Based on the CDR3 plus reference TRBV19 and TRBJ2-7, the full variable domain is DGGITQSPKYLFRKEGQNVTLSCEQNLNHDAMYWYRQDPGQGLRLIYYSQIVNDFQKGDIAEGYSVSREKKESFPLTVTSAQKNPTAFYLCASSTYRGENYEQYFGPGTRLTVT.

This chain connects TRBV27 to TRBJ2-3; D gene uncertain. The V end lost 4 bases, the J end lost 0 bases, and 8 bases lay between the germline ends. The CDR3 is 14 residues long. Per germline, CDR1 MNHEY and CDR2 SMNVEV (reference sequence). CDR3 sequence: CASSSPYSTDTQYF. The CDR3, as DNA: TGTGCCAGCAGTTCTCCTTATAGCACAGATACGCAGTATTTT.

The chain combines TRBV2 with TRBJ2-1, with TRBD2 matching 8 bases. The CDR3 runs 15 residues. Germline V gene lookup returns CDR1 SNHLY and CDR2 FYNNEI. Trimming took 9 bases from V and 0 from J; bases not matched to a gene: 7. The CDR3 protein is CASDLSGSSYNEQFF. The CDR3 DNA reads TGTGCCAGTGACTTGAGCGGGAGCTCCTACAATGAGCAGTTCTTC.

The chain joins TRBV27 to TRBJ1-5; D perhaps matches TRBD1 (5 bases). The CDR3 has 16 residues. Deletions cut 6 bases from V and 0 bases from J, with 15 bases between. Germline assignment: CDR1 MNHEY and CDR2 SMNVEV (reference sequence). The CDR3 loop is CASRPQGVYSNQPQHF. As DNA, the CDR3 is TGTGCCAGCAGACCTCAAGGGGTGTATAGCAATCAGCCCCAGCATTTT.

This clone has just a few counts. The chain links TRBV6-5 to TRBJ2-2, with 8 bases identical to TRBD2. The CDR3 spans 15 residues. Germline CDR1 and CDR2: MNHEY and SVGAGI. The trim removed 7 bases at V and 1 base at J, leaving 5 bases unmatched. DNA for the CDR3: TGTGCCAGCAATCCGGGAGGGATGAACACCGGGGAGCTGTTTTTT. Translated, it gives CASNPGGMNTGELFF.

The rearrangement joins TRBV18 to TRBJ2-2; D uncertain. The CDR3 consists of 15 residues. V lost 2 bases and J lost 2, with 9 bases in between. Germline values: CDR1 KGHSH, CDR2 LQKENI. CDR3 region: CASSPLQANTGELFF. Written as DNA, the CDR3 is TGTGCCAGCTCACCATTGCAGGCCAACACCGGGGAGCTGTTTTTT.

The V gene is TRBV19, the J gene TRBJ1-1; D unresolved. The V end was cut by 5 bases, the J end by 5 bases, with 12 bases between. The length of the CDR3 is 13 residues. Germline CDR1 is LNHDA and CDR2 is SQIVND (reference sequence). The CDR3 DNA reads TGTGCCAGTAGTCCCCCGTGGCGGACTGAAGCTTTCTTT. Translating gives CASSPPWRTEAFF.